Many counts were recorded for the clone carrying this TCR beta chain. Antigen: not known. Orbital computed tomography, thyroid ultrasound, serum thyroxine and TRAb, and clinical symptoms together informed the diagnoses. The CDR3 runs 14 residues. The V gene's germline CDR1 is MDHEN and CDR2 SYDVKM. Trimming stripped 8 bases from V and 7 bases from J, with 20 bases between. The data derive from a study of T cells in Graves' hyperthyroidism and ophthalmopathy. Study-level findings and limits: Clonotypes that were expanded in thyroid above 0.001 mostly appeared in blood too. Through a model of 13 V-J features, ophthalmopathy was separated from stable hyperthyroidism.

There were TCR beta CDR3 regions amplified from RNA transcripts. Using the HTBI primer set, a first-round RT-PCR was run on the TCR CDR3. TCRdb reprocessed the multiplex PCR reads with MiXCR, giving one entry per CDR3 protein. The table shows approximately 530,000 distinct CDR3 sequences, with 15% to 20% occurring only once. The V and J genes are TRBV28 and TRBJ2-5; a weak D match, TRBD2 (7 bases). The TCR comes from a man aged 35-49 years with Graves' ophthalmopathy. The sequenced material came from blood. Written as DNA, the CDR3 is TGTGCCAGCGTAGGGGCGGGGGCCCGGAGGACCCAGTACTTC. Encoded protein: CASVGAGARRTQYF.